The entry below describes one T cell receptor (beta chain). The sample comes from a study of cytomegalovirus exposure and HLA in healthy donors. Primers: 60 Vbeta forward and 13 Jbeta reverse. Here immunoSEQ multiplex PCR was the method, and the copy in TCRdb shows in-frame clones only, minus some. The sample lists approximately 240,000 clones, 82% occurring once. The CDR3 is 15 residues long. Losses at the gene ends were 2 bases for V and 5 bases for J; bases not matched to a gene: 5. Germline lookup yields CDR1 SNHLY and CDR2 FYNNEI. This TCR was recovered from a woman in her forties in good health and CMV-seropositive. This chain connects TRBV2 to TRBJ1-5; 8 nucleotides align to TRBD1. Source material: PBMCs. For the CDR3, the DNA is TGTGCCAGCAGTGAAAGCCCGGACAGGGATCAGCCCCAGCATTTT. Translated, it gives CASSESPDRDQPQHF.